One and the same sample provided the 32 T cell receptor beta chains below, sequenced in a study of T cells in Graves' hyperthyroidism and ophthalmopathy. RNA transcripts provided the source from which TCR beta CDR3 regions were amplified. The HTBI primer set was used in a first-round RT-PCR of the TCR CDR3. TCRdb recomputed calls from the multiplex PCR reads with MiXCR, one row per CDR3 protein. The sample lists just under 750,000 distinct CDR3 sequences; about a third were seen once. The specimen was blood. These receptor sequences come from a middle-aged woman with Graves' hyperthyroidism.

About this clonotype itself: Relative to the germline gene, one junction end is altered; a read error may explain this. This chain uses TRBV20-1 with TRBJ2-7; D unclear. The CDR3 spans 11 residues. The V gene's germline CDR1 is DFQATT and CDR2 SNEGSKA (reference sequence). DNA for the CDR3: TGCAGTGCAAGAGGTAACTACGAGCAGTACTTC. It specifies CSARGNYEQYF.

V is TRBV19 and J is TRBJ2-6, with D unclear. The CDR3 runs 15 residues. Trimming removed 8 bases at V and 3 bases at J, with 14 bases between. CDR1 LNHDA and CDR2 SQIVND come from the germline V gene (reference sequence). The CDR3 DNA reads as TGTGCCAGTGGACCCACCGGGTATGGGGCCAACGTCCTGACTTTC. It specifies CASGPTGYGANVLTF.

This clonotype has just a few counts. The genes are TRBV7-2 and TRBJ2-2; tentative D call: TRBD2 (5 bases). Germline CDR1 and CDR2: SGHTA and FQGNSA. CDR3 length: 15 amino acids. The V gene lost 1 base and the J gene lost 5 bases, with 11 bases spanning the gap. The CDR3 sequence: CASSLGTAGTGELFF. The CDR3 nucleotides read TGTGCCAGCAGCTTAGGAACGGCGGGTACCGGGGAGCTGTTTTTT.

V is TRBV12-3 or TRBV12-4 and J is TRBJ2-2; 10 bases agree with TRBD1. The V segment lost 7 bases and the J segment 7 bases; nucleotides outside the gene matches: 9. The CDR3 sequence is 15 residues long. CDR3 sequence: CASNFRQGASGELFF. The CDR3, as DNA: TGTGCCAGCAATTTCCGACAGGGGGCCAGCGGGGAGCTGTTTTTT.

This clonotype was detected many times. The chain has TRBV20-1 and TRBJ2-5, with D hard to call. The CDR3 extends over 14 amino acids. Per germline, CDR1 DFQATT and CDR2 SNEGSKA (reference sequence). Trimming stripped 3 bases from V and 5 bases from J, with 16 bases between. The chain's CDR3 is CSARTPHQAETQYF. The CDR3 nucleotides are TGCAGTGCTAGGACCCCTCACCAGGCGGAGACCCAGTACTTC.

This clonotype was counted a single time. One end of the junction does not line up with germline, which may come from a read error. The gene calls are TRBV7-9 and TRBJ1-1; possible D gene TRBD1, 6 bases. CDR1 and CDR2 (germline): SEHNR, FQNEAQ (reference sequence). CDR3 length: 17 residues. The CDR3 DNA is TGTGCCAGCAGTTTAGAGAGCACAGGGATGTTTGACACTGAAGCTTTCTTT. Its translation is CASSLESTGMFDTEAFF.

The J gene is TRBJ2-7, the V gene TRBV7-2; no clear D gene. V was shortened by 4 bases and J by 3 bases, with 7 bases between the two germline ends. Germline V gene lookup returns CDR1 SGHTA and CDR2 FQGNSA. This CDR3 is built from 12 residues. This CDR3 reads CASSSTNYEQYF. The CDR3 bases are TGTGCCAGCAGCTCAACCAACTACGAGCAGTACTTC.

About this clonotype: The junction and the germline gene differ at one end; a read error may be behind it. This rearrangement joins TRBV7-6 to TRBJ2-6; D assignment may be TRBD1 or TRBD2 (6 bases each). Germline CDR1 SGHVS, CDR2 FNYEAQ. This CDR3 has 13 residues. The CDR3 DNA reads TGTGCCAGCAGCTCGATAGGGGGGAACACTGAAGCTTTC. Protein sequence: CASSSIGGNTEAF.

As for this clonotype: A much larger clone lies one base from this, so it may be a read error. The rearrangement uses TRBV10-2 and TRBJ2-6, with D possibly matching TRBD1 (6 bases). This CDR3 has 16 amino acids. Germline V CDR1 and CDR2: WSHSY, SAAADI. Here the CDR3 reads CASSQTGVSGASVLTF. For the CDR3, the DNA is TGCGCCAGCAGCCAGACAGGCGTATCTGGGGCCAGCGTCCTGACTTTC.

Ten or more counts support this clonotype. The chain carries TRBV20-1 and TRBJ1-6, with D possibly TRBD1 on 5 matching bases. The CDR3 covers 15 residues. Germline lookup yields CDR1 DFQATT and CDR2 SNEGSKA (reference sequence). V gave up 3 bases and J gave up 7 bases, with 16 bases separating them. The CDR3: CSASPTGVGNSPLHF. The DNA of the CDR3 is TGCAGTGCTAGCCCTACAGGTGTTGGGAATTCACCCCTCCACTTT.

The J gene is TRBJ1-2, the V gene TRBV28; tentatively, D is TRBD1 (6 bases). The CDR3 covers 14 residues. Between the trimmed V and J ends, which lost 6 bases and 12 bases, there was a span of 23 bases. Germline-derived CDR1 and CDR2 are MDHEN and SYDVKM. The CDR3, as DNA: TGTGCCAGCAGGGACCCGGGACAAGGGACATTGCACACCTTC. Its translation: CASRDPGQGTLHTF.

This clonotype was observed a few times. The J gene is TRBJ2-5, the V gene TRBV14; 7 bases map to TRBD2. Germline CDR1 SGHDN, CDR2 FVKESK. V dropped 1 base and J dropped 2; count of bases not matched to a gene: 7. The CDR3 spans 16 residues. The CDR3: CASSQGSGAAQETQYF. The DNA for the CDR3 is TGTGCCAGCAGCCAAGGGAGCGGGGCGGCGCAAGAGACCCAGTACTTC. The full variable domain, in which reference TRBV14 and TRBJ2-5 provide the parts outside the CDR3, is EAGVTQFPSHSVIEKGQTVTLRCDPISGHDNLYWYRRVMGKEIKFLLHFVKESKQDESGMPNNRFLAERTGGTYSTLKVQPAELEDSGVYFCASSQGSGAAQETQYFGPGTRLLVL.

The table lists this clonotype with a few counts. V is TRBV7-2 and J is TRBJ2-3; the D is unclear. Trimming shortened V by 1 base and J by 4 bases, and 9 bases separated the two germline ends. CDR3 length: 14 residues. CDR1 and CDR2 from the germline V gene are SGHTA and FQGNSA. The CDR3 reads CASSLDGFADTQYF. The CDR3 DNA reads as TGTGCCAGCAGCTTAGACGGCTTCGCAGATACGCAGTATTTT.

This chain uses TRBV7-3 with TRBJ2-7; 9 bases fit TRBD2. CDR1 and CDR2 from the germline V gene are SGHTA and FQGTGA. Germline trimming cut 4 bases from V and 7 bases from J; bases unmatched to any gene: 14. This CDR3 has 16 residues. Here the CDR3 reads CASSSLAGGDYNEQYF. The CDR3 coding sequence is TGTGCCAGCAGCTCCCTCGCGGGAGGGGACTACAATGAGCAGTACTTC.

This rearrangement joins TRBV7-9 to TRBJ1-2, with D possibly TRBD1 on 5 matching bases. CDR1 is SEHNR and CDR2 is FQNEAQ in the germline V gene (reference sequence). V lost 1 base to trimming and J lost 10 bases, with 16 bases between them. This CDR3 has 14 residues. In DNA form, the CDR3 reads TGTGCCAGCAGCTTAGGGGCGGGGACTGTGGACTACACCTTC. It is translated as CASSLGAGTVDYTF. Variable domain in full (rest from reference TRBV7-9 and TRBJ1-2): DTGVSQNPRHKITKRGQNVTFRCDPISEHNRLYWYRQTLGQGPEFLTYFQNEAQLEKSRLLSDRFSAERPKGSFSTLEIQRTEQGDSAMYLCASSLGAGTVDYTFGSGTRLTVV.

This clonotype was detected many times. The J gene is TRBJ1-5, the V gene TRBV20-1; D is uncertain. Germline V gene lookup returns CDR1 DFQATT and CDR2 SNEGSKA (reference sequence). The CDR3 totals 13 residues. Trimming pared 1 base from V and 7 bases from J, leaving 11 bases between. CDR3 in amino acids: CSARVRERQPQHF. The CDR3 nucleotides are TGCAGTGCTAGAGTACGAGAACGCCAGCCCCAGCATTTT.

V is TRBV5-1 and J is TRBJ1-5, with 11 bases fitting TRBD1. V dropped 4 bases and J dropped 4; count of bases not matched to a gene: 16. Germline values: CDR1 SGHRS, CDR2 YFSETQ. This CDR3 has 19 amino acids. CDR3 in DNA: TGCGCCAGCAGCCAAGGTTTTGTTGGGGGACAGGGGGGAAATCAGCCCCAGCATTTT. It specifies CASSQGFVGGQGGNQPQHF.

As to this clonotype: One end of the junction is discordant with germline, which a read error may explain. The chain has TRBV10-3 and TRBJ2-5, with 9 nucleotides matching TRBD2. Germline-derived CDR1 and CDR2 are ENHRY and SYGVKD. The CDR3 is 14 residues long. This CDR3 is CASSKRGVGETQYF. The DNA of the CDR3 is TGTGCCAGCAGTAAGCGGGGGGTAGGAGAGACCCAGTACTTC.

This chain joins TRBV5-8 and TRBJ1-2; D is possibly TRBD1 (6 bases). The CDR3 covers 16 residues. V lost 6 bases, J lost 6 bases, and 24 bases lay in between. CDR1 and CDR2 (germline): SGHTS, YDEGEE. The CDR3 sequence: CASTMGAGRFENGYTF. CDR3 in DNA: TGTGCCAGCACCATGGGGGCAGGGAGGTTCGAGAATGGCTACACCTTC.

This clonotype was seen many times. J is TRBJ1-2 and V is TRBV20-1; possibly TRBD1 for D (5 bases). V gave up 5 bases and J gave up 13 bases, with 14 bases separating them. CDR3 length: 10 residues. Germline CDR1 reads DFQATT; CDR2 reads SNEGSKA (reference sequence). CDR3 DNA: TGCAGTGCTGGGGAGGGGTTTTTCACCTTC. Amino acids: CSAGEGFFTF.

The rearrangement links TRBV29-1 to TRBJ1-2; a possible D gene is TRBD1 (6 bases). CDR1 is SQVTM and CDR2 is ANQGSEA in the germline V gene. Deletions cut 1 base from V and 8 bases from J, with 11 bases between. The CDR3 runs 12 residues. In DNA form, the CDR3 reads TGCAGCGTTGAAGGGGGGGCGCGGGGCTACACCTTC. Translation gives CSVEGGARGYTF.

There are many counts of this clonotype. The chain carries TRBV2 and TRBJ1-4; D remains unclear. CDR1 and CDR2 (germline): SNHLY, FYNNEI. The CDR3 contains 11 residues. V lost 8 bases to trimming and J lost 8 bases, with 9 bases between them. CDR3 bases: TGTGCCAGCGGGGTGCGCGAAAAACTGTTTTTT. Encoded protein: CASGVREKLFF.

The DNA of the CDR3 is TGTGCCAGCACCTTTCGGACCCGTAGGGACTCTGGAAACACCATATATTTT. It specifies CASTFRTRRDSGNTIYF. This chain links TRBV6-6 with TRBJ1-3; no reliable D call. V was trimmed by 7 bases and J by 0 bases, leaving 19 bases between them. The length of the CDR3 is 17 residues. Germline V gene sequence: CDR1 MNHNY, CDR2 SVGAGI (reference sequence).

The chain joins TRBV5-1 to TRBJ1-1; TRBD1 aligns across 9 bases. The CDR3 totals 15 residues. The germline V gene has CDR1 SGHRS and CDR2 YFSETQ. Unmatched junction bases numbered 6, after V lost 4 bases and J lost 2 bases. CDR3 nucleotides: TGCGCCAGCAGCGAACAGGGGGCGGGTAACACTGAAGCTTTCTTT. This sequence encodes CASSEQGAGNTEAFF.

This clonotype was counted at least ten times. The chain joins TRBV10-3 to TRBJ1-3, with unresolved D. CDR1 ENHRY and CDR2 SYGVKD come from the germline V gene. Between the trimmed V and J ends, which lost 6 bases and 4 bases, there was a span of 10 bases. This CDR3 comprises 13 residues. The CDR3 here is CAISDFTGNTIYF. The CDR3 nucleotides are TGTGCCATCAGCGACTTCACCGGAAACACCATATATTTT.

This clonotype occurred many times. The gene calls are TRBV5-8 and TRBJ2-5; 14 bases are shared with TRBD2. Germline V gives CDR1 SGHTS, CDR2 YDEGEE. This CDR3 region has 16 residues. J lost 4 bases, V lost 3 bases, and 5 bases had no gene match. The DNA for the CDR3 is TGTGCCAGCAGCTCGGAAGGGACTAGCGGGAGAGAGACCCAGTACTTC. Its protein product is CASSSEGTSGRETQYF.

This clonotype was seen repeatedly, ten times or more. The chain employs TRBV5-5 and TRBJ1-2; no definite D call. CDR1 and CDR2 from the germline V gene are SGHKS and YYEKEE (reference sequence). The CDR3 has 11 amino acids. Trimming left V 5 bases short and J 3 bases short, with 5 bases between. CDR3 DNA sequence: TGTGCCAGCAGGTCACACTATGGCTACACCTTC. Residues: CASRSHYGYTF. The full variable domain, rest sourced from reference TRBV5-5 and TRBJ1-2, is DAGVTQSPTHLIKTRGQQVTLRCSPISGHKSVSWYQQVLGQGPQFIFQYYEKEERGRGNFPDRFSARQFPNYSSELNVNALLLGDSALYLCASRSHYGYTFGSGTRLTVV.

Concerning this clonotype: Given a much more abundant clone one base away, this may be a read error. V is TRBV10-3 and J is TRBJ2-5; tentatively, D is TRBD1 (6 bases). This CDR3 is 13 amino acids long. Germline CDR1 ENHRY, CDR2 SYGVKD. The CDR3 sequence: CAISRQVEETRYF. The CDR3 DNA follows: TGTGCCATCAGTCGACAGGTAGAAGAGACCCGGTACTTC.

This chain links TRBV6-5 with TRBJ2-5, with D maybe TRBD1 (6 bases). Germline-derived CDR1 and CDR2 are MNHEY and SVGAGI. This CDR3 is built from 17 residues. Deletions cut 5 bases from V and 5 bases from J, with 24 bases between. In DNA, the CDR3 is TGTGCCAGCAGTCCCGGACCAGACAGGCTGGTCGACGAGACCCAGTACTTC. It specifies CASSPGPDRLVDETQYF.

Points on this clonotype: This may be a read error: a much more frequent sequence differs by one nucleotide. This chain joins TRBV20-1 and TRBJ1-5; D is unclear. The V end lost 2 bases, the J end lost 6 bases, and 14 bases lay between the germline ends. Germline assignment: CDR1 DFQATT and CDR2 SNEGSKA (reference sequence). The CDR3 runs to 14 residues. CDR3 amino acids: CSARRLQGSQPQHF. The CDR3 DNA is TGCAGTGCTAGAAGACTCCAAGGGAGTCAGCCCCAGCATTTT.

The table lists this clonotype with many counts. A read error may explain this, as a much larger clone is one base away. This rearrangement joins TRBV12-3 or TRBV12-4 to TRBJ1-2, with a weak D call TRBD1 (6 bases). The CDR3 is 13 amino acids. The V end was cut by 6 bases, the J end by 1 base, with 9 bases between. As DNA, the CDR3 is TGTGCCAGCAGCTCGGGACATAACTATGGCTACACCTTC. It yields the protein CASSSGHNYGYTF.

This clonotype was seen a few times. This sequence joins TRBV20-1 and TRBJ2-1; D may match TRBD1 or TRBD2 (5 bases each). CDR3 size: 15 residues. V lost 2 bases and J lost 5, with 16 bases in between. The germline V gene encodes CDR1 DFQATT and CDR2 SNEGSKA (reference sequence). DNA for the CDR3: TGCAGTGCTAGATTCGGGGCAGGGCCCAACAATGAGCAGTTCTTC. Translating gives CSARFGAGPNNEQFF.